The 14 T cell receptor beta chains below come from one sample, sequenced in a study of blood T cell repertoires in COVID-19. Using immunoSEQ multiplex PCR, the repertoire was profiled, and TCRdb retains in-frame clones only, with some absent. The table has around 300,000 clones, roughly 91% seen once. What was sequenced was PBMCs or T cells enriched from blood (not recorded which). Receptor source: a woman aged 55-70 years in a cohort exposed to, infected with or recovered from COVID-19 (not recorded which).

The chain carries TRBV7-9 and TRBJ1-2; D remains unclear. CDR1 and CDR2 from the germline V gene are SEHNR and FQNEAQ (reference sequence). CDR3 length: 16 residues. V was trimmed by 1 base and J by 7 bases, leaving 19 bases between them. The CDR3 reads CASSLVGAQTRSGYTF. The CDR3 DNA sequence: TGTGCCAGCAGCTTAGTGGGAGCACAGACCAGAAGTGGCTACACCTTC.

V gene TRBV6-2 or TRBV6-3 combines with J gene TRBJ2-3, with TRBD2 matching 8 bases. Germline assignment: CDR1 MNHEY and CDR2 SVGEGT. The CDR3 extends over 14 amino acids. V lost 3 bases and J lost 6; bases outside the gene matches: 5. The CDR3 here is CASSYGASGDTQYF. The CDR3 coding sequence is TGTGCCAGCAGTTATGGGGCTAGCGGGGATACGCAGTATTTT.

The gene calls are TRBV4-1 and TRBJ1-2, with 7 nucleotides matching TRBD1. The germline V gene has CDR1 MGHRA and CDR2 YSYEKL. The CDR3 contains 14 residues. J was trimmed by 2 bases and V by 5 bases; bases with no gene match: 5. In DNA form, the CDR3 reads TGCGCCAGCAGCACTTCGACAGGGAACTATGGCTACACCTTC. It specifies CASSTSTGNYGYTF.

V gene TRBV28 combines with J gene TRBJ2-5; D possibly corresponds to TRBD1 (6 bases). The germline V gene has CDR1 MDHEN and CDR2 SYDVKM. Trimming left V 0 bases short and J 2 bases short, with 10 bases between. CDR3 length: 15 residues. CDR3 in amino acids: CASSLWDQGQETQYF. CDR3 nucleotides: TGTGCCAGCAGTTTATGGGATCAGGGGCAAGAGACCCAGTACTTC.

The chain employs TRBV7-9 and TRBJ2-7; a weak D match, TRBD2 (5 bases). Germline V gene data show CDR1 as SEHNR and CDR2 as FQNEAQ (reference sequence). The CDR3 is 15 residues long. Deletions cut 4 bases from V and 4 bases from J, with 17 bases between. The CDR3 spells CASSSRSSRGYEQYF. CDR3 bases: TGTGCCAGCAGCTCCCGCTCGTCCCGGGGATACGAGCAGTACTTC.

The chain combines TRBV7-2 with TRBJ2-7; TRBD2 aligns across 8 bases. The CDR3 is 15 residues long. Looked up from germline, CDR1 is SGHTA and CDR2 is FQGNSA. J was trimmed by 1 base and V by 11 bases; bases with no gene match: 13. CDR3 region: CAARKGGLGSYEQYF. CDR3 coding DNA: TGTGCCGCCCGGAAGGGGGGACTAGGTTCCTACGAGCAGTACTTC.

CDR3 DNA sequence: TGTGCCAGCAGCCCTCTAGCGGGAGCCTCCTACGAGCAGTACTTC. Translation gives CASSPLAGASYEQYF. The chain uses TRBV5-4 and TRBJ2-7; TRBD2 agrees at 10 bases. With V trimmed by 4 bases and J by 0 bases, 4 bases remained unmatched. The CDR3 runs 15 residues. Per the germline V gene, CDR1 is SGHNT and CDR2 is YYREEE (reference sequence).

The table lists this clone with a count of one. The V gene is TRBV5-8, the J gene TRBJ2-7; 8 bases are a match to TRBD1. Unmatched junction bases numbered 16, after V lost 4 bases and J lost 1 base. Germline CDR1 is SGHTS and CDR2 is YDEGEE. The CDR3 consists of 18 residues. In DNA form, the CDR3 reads TGTGCCAGCAGCCCCGCACACCTTACAGGGGGAGTTTCCTACGAGCAGTACTTC. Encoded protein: CASSPAHLTGGVSYEQYF.

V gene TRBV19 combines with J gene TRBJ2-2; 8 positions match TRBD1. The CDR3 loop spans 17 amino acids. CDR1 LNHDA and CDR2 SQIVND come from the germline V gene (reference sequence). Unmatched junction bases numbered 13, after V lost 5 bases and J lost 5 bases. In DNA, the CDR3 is TGTGCCAGTAGTCTTCTTTCTCGACAGGGGAGGACCGGGGAGCTGTTTTTT. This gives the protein CASSLLSRQGRTGELFF.

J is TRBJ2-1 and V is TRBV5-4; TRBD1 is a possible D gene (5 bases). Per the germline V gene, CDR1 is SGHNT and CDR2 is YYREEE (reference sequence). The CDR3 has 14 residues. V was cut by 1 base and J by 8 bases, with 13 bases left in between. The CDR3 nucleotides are TGTGCCAGCAGCTTGCTAGGGGTTGTGGATGAGCAGTTCTTC. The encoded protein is CASSLLGVVDEQFF.

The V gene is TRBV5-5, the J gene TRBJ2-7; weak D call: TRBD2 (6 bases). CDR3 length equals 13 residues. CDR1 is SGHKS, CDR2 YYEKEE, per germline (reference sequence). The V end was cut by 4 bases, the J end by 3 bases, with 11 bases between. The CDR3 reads CASSRDSLYEQYF. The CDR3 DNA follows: TGTGCCAGCAGCCGGGACTCACTCTACGAGCAGTACTTC.

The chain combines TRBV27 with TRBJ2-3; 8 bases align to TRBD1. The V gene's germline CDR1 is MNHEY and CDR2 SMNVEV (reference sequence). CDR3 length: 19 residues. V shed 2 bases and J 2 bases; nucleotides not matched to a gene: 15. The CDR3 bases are TGTGCCAGCAGTTTACAGGGGGCTGGAGGGCCTAAGGTCACAGATACGCAGTATTTT. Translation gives CASSLQGAGGPKVTDTQYF.

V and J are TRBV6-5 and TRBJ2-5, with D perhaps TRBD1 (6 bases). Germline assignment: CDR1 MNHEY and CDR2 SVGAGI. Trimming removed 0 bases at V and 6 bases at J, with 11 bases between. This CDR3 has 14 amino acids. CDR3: CASSYSDSPQTQYF. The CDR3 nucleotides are TGTGCCAGCAGTTACTCGGACAGTCCCCAGACCCAGTACTTC.

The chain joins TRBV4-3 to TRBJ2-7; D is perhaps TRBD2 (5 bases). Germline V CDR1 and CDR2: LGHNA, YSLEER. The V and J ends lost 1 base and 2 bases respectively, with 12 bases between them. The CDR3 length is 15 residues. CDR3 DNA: TGCGCCAGCAGCCAAGTTCTGGCGGGTACCTACGAGCAGTACTTC. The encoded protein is CASSQVLAGTYEQYF.